These 22 T cell receptor beta chains share one sample of origin, sequenced in a study of regulatory T cells in long-lasting Graves disease. With iRepertoire HTBI primers and Arm-PCR of CDR3 regions, TCR beta libraries were built. TCRdb called the multiplex PCR reads again in MiXCR, with one record for every CDR3 protein. Of about 540,000 distinct CDR3 sequences in the sample, 13% were seen once. Time point indicated: newly diagnosed GD, antithyroid drugs for less than 3 months. RNA from PBMCs was the source of the TCR library. In addition, the sample was reused for a study of T cells in Graves' hyperthyroidism and ophthalmopathy.

The source was peripheral blood mononuclear cells (PBMCs), collected at new diagnosis, from a patient treated with antithyroid drugs. All receptors come from a man under 40 with Graves disease.

This sequence joins TRBV12-3 or TRBV12-4 and TRBJ2-1; TRBD2 matches at 10 bases. The CDR3 loop spans 17 amino acids. Losses at the gene ends were 2 bases for V and 0 bases for J; bases not matched to a gene: 4. The CDR3 loop reads CASSLSASGSSYNEQFF. The CDR3, as DNA: TGTGCCAGCAGTTTATCGGCTAGCGGGAGCTCCTACAATGAGCAGTTCTTC.

J is TRBJ2-1 and V is TRBV10-1; D perhaps matches TRBD1 (5 bases). Germline V gene data show CDR1 as WNHNN and CDR2 as SYGVQD (reference sequence). V lost 1 base, J lost 5 bases, and 6 bases lay in between. CDR3 length: 13 residues. This CDR3 reads CASSELGDNEQFF. In nucleotides, the CDR3 is TGCGCCAGCAGTGAGTTAGGGGACAATGAGCAGTTCTTC.

In this sample, this clonotype turned up many times. The chain combines TRBV20-1 with TRBJ1-6; D is possibly TRBD1 (6 bases). The ends were cut back, 0 bases at V and 10 bases at J, with 10 bases in the middle. Germline loops: CDR1 DFQATT, CDR2 SNEGSKA (reference sequence). The CDR3 contains 13 residues. CDR3 sequence: CSARDRGPSPLHF. The CDR3 nucleotides read TGCAGTGCTAGAGACAGGGGCCCCTCACCCCTCCACTTT.

This clonotype was seen ten or more times. The junction differs from germline at one of its ends, possibly a read error. J is TRBJ1-1 and V is TRBV3-1; maybe TRBD1 (5 bases). Germline V CDR1 and CDR2: LGHDT, YNNKEL (reference sequence). The CDR3 loop spans 13 amino acids. CDR3 in DNA: TGTGCCAGCAGCACTAGGGGTGTCACTGAAGCCTTCTTT. Encoded protein: CASSTRGVTEAFF.

This clonotype was counted ten times or more. The V gene is TRBV2, the J gene TRBJ2-2, with D perhaps TRBD1 or TRBD2 (6 bases each). V lost 6 bases and J lost 3, with 17 bases in between. CDR1 is SNHLY and CDR2 is FYNNEI in the germline V gene. This CDR3 has 16 residues. CDR3 coding DNA: TGTGCCAGCAGCGACGGGGGCCCGACCCACACCGGGGAGCTGTTTTTT. Its translation is CASSDGGPTHTGELFF.

This clonotype has a count of ten or more. The rearrangement joins TRBV5-1 to TRBJ1-1; a weak D match, TRBD1 (5 bases). CDR1 SGHRS and CDR2 YFSETQ come from the germline V gene. V was shortened by 4 bases and J by 1 base, with 11 bases between the two germline ends. CDR3 length: 14 amino acids. This CDR3 is CASSRDQPNTEAFF. DNA of the CDR3: TGCGCCAGCAGCAGGGACCAACCGAACACTGAAGCTTTCTTT.

The V and J genes are TRBV20-1 and TRBJ1-2; D uncertain. V gave up 5 bases and J gave up 3 bases, with 19 bases separating them. This CDR3 is built from 15 residues. Per the germline V gene, CDR1 is DFQATT and CDR2 is SNEGSKA (reference sequence). The CDR3 loop is CSAFGEGAGYYGYTF. CDR3 in DNA: TGCAGTGCTTTTGGGGAAGGCGCAGGCTACTATGGCTACACCTTC.

On this clonotype itself: This clone may be a read error of a much larger clone one base away. This chain joins TRBV18 and TRBJ1-2, with D possibly matching TRBD1 (5 bases). Trimming left V 3 bases short and J 6 bases short, with 11 bases between. This CDR3 has 13 residues. CDR1 and CDR2 from the germline V gene are KGHSH and LQKENI. The CDR3 loop is CASSPPGGNGYTF. The CDR3 DNA follows: TGTGCCAGCTCACCCCCCGGGGGGAATGGCTACACCTTC.

In this sample, this clonotype turned up many times. The chain couples TRBV12-3 or TRBV12-4 to TRBJ2-3; D unresolved. V lost 6 bases, J lost 3 bases, and 10 bases lay in between. CDR3 length: 13 amino acids. CDR3 sequence: CASRLDSTDTQYF. Here the CDR3 DNA reads TGTGCCAGCAGACTTGATTCAACAGATACGCAGTATTTT.

The chain uses TRBV5-1 and TRBJ2-3, with D perhaps assigned TRBD1 or TRBD2 (6 bases each). The CDR3 is 16 residues long. V gave up 0 bases and J gave up 4 bases, with 15 bases separating them. CDR1 and CDR2 from the germline V gene are SGHRS and YFSETQ. The DNA of the CDR3 is TGCGCCAGCAGCTTGGGTTCGGGGGCGCGTGCAGATACGCAGTATTTT. This translates into CASSLGSGARADTQYF. Looking up the rest from reference TRBV5-1 and TRBJ2-3 gives the full variable domain: KAGVTQTPRYLIKTRGQQVTLSCSPISGHRSVSWYQQTPGQGLQFLFEYFSETQRNKGNFPGRFSGRQFSNSRSEMNVSTLELGDSALYLCASSLGSGARADTQYFGPGTRLTVL.

This clonotype has a count of ten or more. The chain joins TRBV29-1 to TRBJ1-2; possibly TRBD1 for D (5 bases). This CDR3 spans 13 amino acids. Germline CDR1 reads SQVTM; CDR2 reads ANQGSEA. Trimming removed 4 bases at V and 4 bases at J, with 13 bases between. CDR3 sequence reads: CSVGGLMGYGYTF. CDR3 coding DNA: TGCAGCGTTGGGGGGTTGATGGGCTATGGCTACACCTTC.

This clonotype was found many times. The chain joins TRBV13 to TRBJ2-5, with 8 positions matching TRBD2. J lost 4 bases, V lost 5 bases, and 9 bases had no gene match. The CDR3 length is 15 residues. Germline CDR1 is PRHDT and CDR2 is FYEKMQ (reference sequence). CDR3 region: CASSPVGRDRETQYF. The CDR3 region has the DNA TGTGCCAGCAGCCCCGTCGGGAGGGATCGAGAGACCCAGTACTTC.

Concerning this clonotype itself: Germline and junction disagree at one end, which may indicate a read error. The chain links TRBV5-1 to TRBJ2-1; 9 bases fit TRBD1. This CDR3 region has 16 residues. Germline-derived CDR1 and CDR2 are SGHRS and YFSETQ. The CDR3 sequence: CANSLVTGTGLNEQFF. The CDR3 region has the DNA TGCGCCAACAGCTTGGTTACCGGGACAGGGTTGAATGAGCAGTTCTTC. The whole variable domain, filled in from reference TRBV5-1 and TRBJ2-1, reads KAGVTQTPRYLIKTRGQQVTLSCSPISGHRSVSWYQQTPGQGLQFLFEYFSETQRNKGNFPGRFSGRQFSNSRSEMNVSTLELGDSALYLCANSLVTGTGLNEQFFGPGTRLTVL.

This clonotype has at least ten counts. The V and J genes are TRBV6-1 and TRBJ2-3; no firm D call. The CDR3 covers 14 residues. Germline V gene lookup returns CDR1 MNHNS and CDR2 SASEGT. Trimming removed 2 bases from V and 1 base from J, with 7 bases in between. The CDR3 nucleotides read TGTGCCAGCAGTGAAATAAGTCGCACAGATACGCAGTATTTT. This translates into CASSEISRTDTQYF.

This clonotype was observed many times. The chain carries TRBV2 and TRBJ2-1; D is perhaps TRBD2 (7 bases). There are 12 residues in the CDR3. V was pared by 7 bases and J by 9 bases, with 13 bases between. Per the germline V gene, CDR1 is SNHLY and CDR2 is FYNNEI. The CDR3 DNA reads as TGTGCCAGCACACCGGGGGGCAGTGAGCAGTTCTTC. Its translation: CASTPGGSEQFF. The entire variable domain, with the rest obtained from reference TRBV2 and TRBJ2-1, is as follows: EPEVTQTPSHQVTQMGQEVILRCVPISNHLYFYWYRQILGQKVEFLVSFYNNEISEKSEIFDDQFSVERPDGSNFTLKIRSTKLEDSAMYFCASTPGGSEQFFGPGTRLTVL.

This clonotype was picked up many times. This rearrangement joins TRBV30 to TRBJ2-5; 10 bases agree with TRBD1. CDR3 length equals 12 residues. The trim removed 7 bases at V and 4 bases at J, leaving 3 bases unmatched. The germline V gene encodes CDR1 GTSNPN and CDR2 SVGIG (reference sequence). This chain's CDR3 is CASDRGLETQYF. CDR3 bases: TGTGCCTCGGACAGGGGGTTAGAGACCCAGTACTTC.

In this sample, this clonotype turned up many times. The V and J genes are TRBV13 and TRBJ2-5, with 12 nucleotides matching TRBD1. The length of the CDR3 is 16 residues. The germline CDR1 and CDR2 sequences are PRHDT and FYEKMQ (reference sequence). After removal of 5 bases from V and 8 bases from J, the junction contained 12 bases not matched to a gene. As DNA, the CDR3 is TGTGCCAGCAGCGCCGGCTCCGGGACAGGGGGCAGAACCCAGTACTTC. It codes for CASSAGSGTGGRTQYF.

This clonotype was picked up many times. CDR3 sequence (DNA): TGCAGTGTGTCACAGGGTCGAGACGAGCAGTACTTC. It yields the protein CSVSQGRDEQYF. This chain joins TRBV20-1 and TRBJ2-7; D may be TRBD1 (6 bases). CDR3 length equals 12 residues. Trimming removed 7 bases at V and 5 bases at J, with 15 bases between. From germline, CDR1 is DFQATT and CDR2 SNEGSKA (reference sequence).

The table lists this clonotype with many counts. This chain uses TRBV11-2 with TRBJ2-2, with unresolved D. This CDR3 has 13 residues. CDR1 SGHAT and CDR2 FQNNGV come from the germline V gene. V was shortened by 4 bases and J by 7 bases, with 10 bases between the two germline ends. The CDR3 spells CASSSPFNGELFF. The CDR3 DNA reads TGTGCCAGCAGCTCCCCCTTCAACGGGGAGCTGTTTTTT.

The genes are TRBV12-3 or TRBV12-4 and TRBJ2-5; D may match TRBD1 or TRBD2 (6 bases each). The CDR3 sequence is 13 residues long. Trimming removed 5 bases at V and 7 bases at J, with 14 bases between. In nucleotides, the CDR3 is TGTGCCAGCAGTACGGGGGCCCTTGGGACCCAGTACTTC. Residues: CASSTGALGTQYF.

This clonotype has a handful of counts. The chain couples TRBV20-1 to TRBJ2-7; TRBD2 matches 7 bases. Germline loops: CDR1 DFQATT, CDR2 SNEGSKA (reference sequence). CDR3 length: 14 residues. The ends lost 1 base at V and 3 bases at J; junction bases unmatched: 6. This chain's CDR3 is CSARVMAGVYEQYF. The DNA of the CDR3 is TGCAGTGCTAGAGTGATGGCGGGAGTCTACGAGCAGTACTTC.

V and J are TRBV4-2 and TRBJ1-3; D call uncertain. The CDR3 runs 14 residues. V lost 1 base and J 3 bases, leaving 7 bases between the germline ends. Germline CDR1 is LGHNA and CDR2 is YNFKEQ. This CDR3 reads CASSQAEGGNTIYF. In DNA, the CDR3 is TGTGCCAGCAGCCAAGCCGAGGGTGGAAACACCATATATTTT.